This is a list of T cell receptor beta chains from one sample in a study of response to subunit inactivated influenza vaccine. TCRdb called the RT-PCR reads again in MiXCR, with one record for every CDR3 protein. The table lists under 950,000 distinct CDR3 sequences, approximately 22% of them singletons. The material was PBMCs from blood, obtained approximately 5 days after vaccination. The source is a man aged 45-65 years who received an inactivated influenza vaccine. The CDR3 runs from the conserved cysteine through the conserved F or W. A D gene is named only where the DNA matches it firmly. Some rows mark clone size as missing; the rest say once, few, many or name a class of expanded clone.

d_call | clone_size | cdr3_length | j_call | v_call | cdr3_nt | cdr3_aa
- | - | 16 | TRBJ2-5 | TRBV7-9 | TGTGCCAGCAGCTTAGGTTCGCGGGGGCCGGATCGGACCCAGTACTTC | CASSLGSRGPDRTQYF
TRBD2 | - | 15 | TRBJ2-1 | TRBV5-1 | TGCGCCAGCGGGGGGGAGGCCCGCTGGTACAATGAGCAGTTCTTC | CASGGEARWYNEQFF
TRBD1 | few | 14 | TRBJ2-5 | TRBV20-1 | TGCAGTGCTGTAAGGACAGGGGGCAAAGAGACCCAGTACTTC | CSAVRTGGKETQYF
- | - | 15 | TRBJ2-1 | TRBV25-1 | TGTGCCAGCAGTGAAATGCCTCTTGATTACAATGAGCAGTTCTTC | CASSEMPLDYNEQFF
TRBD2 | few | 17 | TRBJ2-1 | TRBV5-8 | TGTGCCAGCAGCTTGTTAGCTAGCGGGAGGAACTACAATGAGCAGTTCTTC | CASSLLASGRNYNEQFF
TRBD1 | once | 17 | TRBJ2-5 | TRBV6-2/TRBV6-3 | TGTGCCAGCAGTTACGGGAAATACGAGGGGGCCGGTGAGACCCAGTACTTC | CASSYGKYEGAGETQYF
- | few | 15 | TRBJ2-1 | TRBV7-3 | TGTGCCAGTCGACTATCTCTGAACTCCTACAATGAGCAGTTCTTC | CASRLSLNSYNEQFF
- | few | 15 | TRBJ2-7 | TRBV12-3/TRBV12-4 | TGTGCCAGCAGTCCCCGGGGTAGCAGCTCCTACGAGCAGTACTTC | CASSPRGSSSYEQYF
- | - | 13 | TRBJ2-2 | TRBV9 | TGTGCCAGCAGCGTAATTCTGGGCGGGGAGCTGTTTTTT | CASSVILGGELFF
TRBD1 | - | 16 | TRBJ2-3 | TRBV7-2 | TGTGCCAGCATGGTAGGGGGACAGCTCCCCACAGATACGCAGTATTTT | CASMVGGQLPTDTQYF
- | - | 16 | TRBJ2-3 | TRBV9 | TGTGCCAGCAGCGTAGCTGACTCGCGCCAGGGAGATACGCAGTATTTT | CASSVADSRQGDTQYF
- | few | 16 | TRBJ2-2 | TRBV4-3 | TGCGCCAGCAGCCAATTTTCCAGGCCCGGGACCGGGGAGCTGTTTTTT | CASSQFSRPGTGELFF
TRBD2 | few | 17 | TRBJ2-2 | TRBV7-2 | TGTGCCAGCAGCCTACGACCAGCGGGAGTTCTTGAAGGGGAGCTGTTTTTT | CASSLRPAGVLEGELFF
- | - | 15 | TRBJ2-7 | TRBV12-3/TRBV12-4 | TGTGCCAGCAGTTTTTCCGATCGCGGGACCTACGAGCAGTACTTC | CASSFSDRGTYEQYF
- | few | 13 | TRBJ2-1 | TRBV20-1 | TGCAGTGCTAGAGGGGGGACCTCAGTTGAGCAGTTCTTC | CSARGGTSVEQFF
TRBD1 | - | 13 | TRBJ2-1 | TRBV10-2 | TGCGCCAGCACCATGACAGGGTTCGGTGAGCAGTTCTTC | CASTMTGFGEQFF
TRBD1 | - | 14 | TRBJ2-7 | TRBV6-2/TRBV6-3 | TGTGCCAGCAGTTTTCCGACAGGGATCCGCGAGCAGTACTTC | CASSFPTGIREQYF
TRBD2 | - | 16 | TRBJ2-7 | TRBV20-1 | TGCAGTGCTAGGCGGGACTACCAACGAGGGCCCGGGGAGCAGTACTTC | CSARRDYQRGPGEQYF
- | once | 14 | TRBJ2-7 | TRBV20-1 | TGCAGTGCTTCAAAGACGGGACACCCCTACGAGCAGTACTTC | CSASKTGHPYEQYF
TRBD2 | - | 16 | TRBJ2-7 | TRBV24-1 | TGTGCCACCAGTCCTAGCGGGAGGAGCTCCTACAATGAGCAGTACTTC | CATSPSGRSSYNEQYF
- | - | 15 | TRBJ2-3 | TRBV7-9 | TGTGCCAGCACCCTAGGCGGGCCCCGCACAGATACGCAGTATTTT | CASTLGGPRTDTQYF
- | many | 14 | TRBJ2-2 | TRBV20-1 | TGCAGTGCTAGGGAGGGGGGCGGTACCGGGGAGCTGTTTTTT | CSAREGGGTGELFF
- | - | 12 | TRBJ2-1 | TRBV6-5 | TGTGCCAGCAGGTCAGGCCACAATGAGCAGTTCTTC | CASRSGHNEQFF
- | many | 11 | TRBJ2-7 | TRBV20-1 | TGCAGTGCTAGTGACGGCGGAGAGCAGTACTTC | CSASDGGEQYF